Each of the 31 T cell receptor beta chains below was sequenced from the same sample in a study of cytomegalovirus exposure and HLA in healthy donors. Amplification used 60 Vbeta primers and 13 Jbeta primers. TCRdb keeps only in-frame clones here, not all; method: immunoSEQ multiplex PCR. The data show about 190,000 clones, with 81% seen just once and around 3.6% held by the top ten. The sample comprised PBMCs. The receptors were sampled from a man aged 35-49 years in good health and CMV-seropositive.

Of note for this clone: A read error may produce the germline difference seen at one junction end. The chain combines TRBV5-1 with TRBJ2-7, with 10 bases aligning to TRBD2. Germline assignment: CDR1 SGHRS and CDR2 YFSETQ. This CDR3 is built from 15 residues. This CDR3 is CASILAAGGPYEQYF. CDR3 nucleotides: TGCGCCAGCATCTTGGCAGCGGGGGGGCCATACGAGCAGTACTTC.

The gene calls are TRBV6-6 and TRBJ2-5; maybe TRBD2 (6 bases). The CDR3 is 12 residues long. Germline loops: CDR1 MNHNY, CDR2 SVGAGI (reference sequence). The V gene lost 6 bases and the J gene lost 4 bases, with 9 bases spanning the gap. The CDR3 nucleotides read TGTGCCAGCAGGGGGGGTGCAGAGACCCAGTACTTC. Protein: CASRGGAETQYF.

V gene TRBV19 combines with J gene TRBJ1-6; 12 bases map to TRBD1. CDR3 length: 17 residues. Per the germline V gene, CDR1 is LNHDA and CDR2 is SQIVND (reference sequence). The V gene end was trimmed by 6 bases and the J gene end by 7 bases; junction bases not matched to a gene: 10. Here the CDR3 reads CASSPPGQGARNSPLHF. CDR3 bases: TGTGCCAGTAGCCCCCCGGGACAGGGGGCGAGGAATTCACCCCTCCACTTT.

The sample holds one count of this clone. The genes are TRBV11-2 and TRBJ2-5; perhaps TRBD1 as D (5 bases). V lost 1 base, J lost 4 bases, and 13 bases lay in between. Germline V gene sequence: CDR1 SGHAT, CDR2 FQNNGV. The CDR3 runs to 15 residues. The CDR3 reads CASSLVARVVETQYF. CDR3 DNA: TGTGCCAGCAGCTTAGTTGCCAGGGTGGTAGAGACCCAGTACTTC.

The V and J genes are TRBV5-1 and TRBJ2-1; D not certain. The V gene's germline CDR1 is SGHRS and CDR2 YFSETQ. With 0 bases removed from V and 6 bases from J, the gap between germline ends came to 10 bases. This CDR3 comprises 14 residues. This CDR3 is CASSLDRVLNEQFF. CDR3 nucleotides: TGCGCCAGCAGCTTGGACCGGGTCCTCAATGAGCAGTTCTTC.

The V call is TRBV11-2, the J call TRBJ1-1; D is possibly TRBD1 (5 bases). This CDR3 has 14 amino acids. Germline CDR1 is SGHAT and CDR2 is FQNNGV. V dropped 6 bases and J dropped 1 base, with 12 bases sitting between them. Written as DNA, the CDR3 is TGTGCCAGCAGATCCGGACATAGGAACACTGAAGCTTTCTTT. This codes for CASRSGHRNTEAFF.

Here the CDR3 reads CASSDWDSQETQYF. Here the CDR3 DNA reads TGTGCCAGCAGTGACTGGGACTCCCAAGAGACCCAGTACTTC. V usage is TRBV6-5 and J usage is TRBJ2-5, with D maybe TRBD2 (6 bases). Trimming shortened V by 5 bases and J by 1 base, and 11 bases separated the two germline ends. The CDR3 runs 14 residues. Germline values: CDR1 MNHEY, CDR2 SVGAGI.

This chain joins TRBV7-3 and TRBJ2-3, with TRBD1 matching over 7 bases. CDR1 is SGHTA and CDR2 is FQGTGA in the germline V gene. The CDR3 sequence is 12 residues long. V dropped 5 bases and J dropped 5; count of bases not matched to a gene: 1. In DNA, the CDR3 is TGTGCCAGCAGCCCAGGGGGAGATACGCAGTATTTT. Translating gives CASSPGGDTQYF.

The chain combines TRBV14 with TRBJ1-2, with D hard to call. In germline, CDR1 is SGHDN, CDR2 FVKESK. V shed 1 base and J shed 4 bases, with 7 bases lying between them. The CDR3 is 13 amino acids. CDR3 sequence (DNA): TGTGCCAGCAGCCAAGCCCAGGTCTATGGCTACACCTTC. It specifies CASSQAQVYGYTF. Drawing the rest from reference TRBV14 and TRBJ1-2, the complete variable domain is EAGVTQFPSHSVIEKGQTVTLRCDPISGHDNLYWYRRVMGKEIKFLLHFVKESKQDESGMPNNRFLAERTGGTYSTLKVQPAELEDSGVYFCASSQAQVYGYTFGSGTRLTVV.

The chain uses TRBV28 and TRBJ1-4; a possible D gene is TRBD1 (6 bases). From germline, CDR1 is MDHEN and CDR2 SYDVKM. The CDR3 runs to 14 residues. Trimming removed 6 bases at V and 7 bases at J, with 15 bases between. The DNA for the CDR3 is TGTGCCAGCAGCCCCGGGGGGCGGAGTGAAAAACTGTTTTTT. Encoded protein: CASSPGGRSEKLFF.

The chain recombines TRBV28 with TRBJ1-2; D gene unclear. Per germline, CDR1 MDHEN and CDR2 SYDVKM. This CDR3 has 16 residues. V dropped 2 bases and J dropped 5 bases, with 18 bases sitting between them. CDR3: CASSLGRLQLLYGYTF. The DNA of the CDR3 is TGTGCCAGCAGTTTAGGTCGTTTACAGCTTCTTTATGGCTACACCTTC.

The chain combines TRBV19 with TRBJ1-1, with D possibly TRBD1 on 6 matching bases. The CDR3 consists of 17 residues. Germline-derived CDR1 and CDR2 are LNHDA and SQIVND (reference sequence). Trimming removed 3 bases at V and 0 bases at J, with 17 bases between. CDR3 nucleotide sequence: TGTGCCAGTAGTATCTGGCAGGGGCCTTTTATGAACACTGAAGCTTTCTTT. Translated, it gives CASSIWQGPFMNTEAFF.

The J gene is TRBJ2-3, the V gene TRBV5-1; D ambiguous. Germline loops: CDR1 SGHRS, CDR2 YFSETQ. Trimming took off 0 bases at V and 0 bases at J, with 11 bases between the two ends. This CDR3 is 16 amino acids long. CDR3 region: CASSLDILSSTDTQYF. The CDR3 coding sequence is TGCGCCAGCAGCTTGGATATTCTTTCTAGCACAGATACGCAGTATTTT.

This clone occurred once. The rearrangement joins TRBV28 to TRBJ2-6; maybe TRBD1 (6 bases). Germline-derived CDR1 and CDR2 are MDHEN and SYDVKM. The CDR3 consists of 15 residues. Trimming removed 6 bases at V and 1 base at J, with 10 bases between. CDR3: CASSPTGSGANVLTF. CDR3 nucleotide sequence: TGTGCCAGCAGCCCTACAGGGTCTGGGGCCAACGTCCTGACTTTC.

The chain joins TRBV7-3 to TRBJ2-3; no firm D call. CDR3 size: 14 residues. Trimming took 3 bases from V and 4 from J, leaving 11 bases between them. Germline V lookup: CDR1 SGHTA, CDR2 FQGTGA. The CDR3 is CASSLSAVADTQYF. CDR3 DNA sequence: TGTGCCAGCAGCTTGAGCGCCGTCGCAGATACGCAGTATTTT.

The rearrangement uses TRBV11-1 and TRBJ2-5; 10 bases align to TRBD2. The germline V gene encodes CDR1 SGHAT and CDR2 FQDESV (reference sequence). V shed 5 bases and J 3 bases; nucleotides not matched to a gene: 6. CDR3 length: 15 amino acids. CDR3 nucleotide sequence: TGTGCCAGCAGCCAATCTAGCGGGGGAGAAGAGACCCAGTACTTC. Residues: CASSQSSGGEETQYF.

V usage is TRBV29-1 and J usage is TRBJ1-1; no definite D call. This CDR3 spans 14 amino acids. The germline V gene has CDR1 SQVTM and CDR2 ANQGSEA. Trimming removed 1 base at V and 0 bases at J, with 9 bases between. The DNA for the CDR3 is TGCAGCGTTGAAGTCGGGGAGATGAACACTGAAGCTTTCTTT. This encodes CSVEVGEMNTEAFF.

V and J are TRBV6-1 and TRBJ1-3; possibly TRBD1 for D (5 bases). The CDR3 is 14 residues long. Looked up from germline, CDR1 is MNHNS and CDR2 is SASEGT. Trimming stripped 6 bases from V and 3 bases from J, with 12 bases between. The CDR3 is CASSQGWFGNTIYF. The DNA of the CDR3 is TGTGCCAGCAGCCAGGGATGGTTTGGAAACACCATATATTTT.

The chain joins TRBV12-5 to TRBJ2-5, with 7 positions matching TRBD1. V lost 1 base and J lost 9; bases outside the gene matches: 5. This CDR3 comprises 13 residues. CDR1 LGHNT and CDR2 FRNRAP come from the germline V gene. The CDR3 nucleotides read TGTGCTAGTGGTTTGGAACCACAGGGGTCCCAGTACTTC. It translates to CASGLEPQGSQYF.

This chain connects TRBV29-1 to TRBJ2-5; TRBD2 is a possible D gene (6 bases). The V and J ends lost 0 bases and 2 bases respectively, with 16 bases between them. In germline, CDR1 is SQVTM, CDR2 ANQGSEA. The CDR3 totals 16 residues. The CDR3 coding sequence is TGCAGCGTTGAAGAGTGGGGCGGGAAGACACAAGAGACCCAGTACTTC. Translation gives CSVEEWGGKTQETQYF.

This sequence joins TRBV30 and TRBJ2-1, with D maybe TRBD2 (6 bases). From germline, CDR1 is GTSNPN and CDR2 SVGIG (reference sequence). With 0 bases removed from V and 7 bases from J, the gap between germline ends came to 7 bases. There are 12 residues in the CDR3. CDR3 protein: CAWSVRENEQFF. Written as DNA, the CDR3 is TGTGCCTGGAGTGTACGGGAGAATGAGCAGTTCTTC.

This chain joins TRBV5-1 and TRBJ2-5; perhaps TRBD1 as D (5 bases). The ends were cut back, 0 bases at V and 1 base at J, with 7 bases in the middle. The V gene's germline CDR1 is SGHRS and CDR2 YFSETQ. This CDR3 spans 14 amino acids. As DNA, the CDR3 is TGCGCCAGCAGCTTGGGCCAGGGCCAAGAGACCCAGTACTTC. As protein: CASSLGQGQETQYF.

This clone was counted between two and nine times. The chain has TRBV29-1 and TRBJ2-7, with TRBD2 matching over 8 bases. The CDR3 consists of 14 residues. The germline CDR1 and CDR2 sequences are SQVTM and ANQGSEA. The V and J ends lost 4 bases and 6 bases, in that order; junction bases with no gene match: 11. CDR3 residues: CSVAAGGSQGEQYF. In nucleotides, the CDR3 is TGCAGCGTTGCTGCGGGGGGCTCCCAAGGCGAGCAGTACTTC.

The chain uses TRBV6-1 and TRBJ2-7; D is perhaps TRBD1 (6 bases). There are 15 residues in the CDR3. Trimming shortened V by 7 bases and J by 1 base, and 17 bases separated the two germline ends. Germline loops: CDR1 MNHNS, CDR2 SASEGT. CDR3 protein: CASIYTGLKSYEQYF. CDR3 bases: TGTGCCAGCATTTATACAGGGCTAAAATCCTACGAGCAGTACTTC.

The V and J genes are TRBV13 and TRBJ2-2; 8 nucleotides align to TRBD2. CDR3 length equals 17 residues. The V gene end was trimmed by 1 base and the J gene end by 0 bases; junction bases not matched to a gene: 4. Germline CDR1 reads PRHDT; CDR2 reads FYEKMQ (reference sequence). CDR3 protein: CASSLEGLVTNTGELFF. The CDR3 coding sequence is TGTGCCAGCAGCTTAGAGGGACTAGTAACGAACACCGGGGAGCTGTTTTTT.

The CDR3, as DNA: TGTGCCAGCAGTACAACGGCGGGAACCGGGGAGCTGTTTTTT. Translated, it gives CASSTTAGTGELFF. This chain joins TRBV6-4 and TRBJ2-2; a weak D match, TRBD2 (6 bases). V lost 5 bases and J 5 bases, leaving 12 bases between the germline ends. Germline CDR1 and CDR2: MRHNA and SNTAGT. The CDR3 totals 14 residues.

V and J are TRBV30 and TRBJ2-1, with 7 bases identical to TRBD2. J gave up 0 bases and V 8 bases, and 13 bases lay outside the gene matches. Germline V gene lookup returns CDR1 GTSNPN and CDR2 SVGIG (reference sequence). This CDR3 contains 16 residues. The CDR3 sequence: CARAPGGGSSYNEQFF. The CDR3 nucleotides read TGTGCCCGAGCACCCGGCGGCGGGAGCTCCTACAATGAGCAGTTCTTC.

The rearrangement uses TRBV30 and TRBJ2-7; 8 positions match TRBD2. This CDR3 has 13 residues. J gave up 2 bases and V 5 bases, and 5 bases lay outside the gene matches. Germline loops: CDR1 GTSNPN, CDR2 SVGIG (reference sequence). The CDR3 is CAWVTSGTYEQYF. The CDR3 DNA reads TGTGCCTGGGTTACTAGCGGCACCTACGAGCAGTACTTC.

The V gene is TRBV2, the J gene TRBJ1-2, with a weak D call TRBD1 (6 bases). The CDR3 loop spans 13 amino acids. CDR1 and CDR2 from the germline V gene are SNHLY and FYNNEI. V was cut by 7 bases and J by 6 bases, with 15 bases left in between. CDR3 DNA: TGTGCCAGCAAGCGGGACATCTCGAATGGCTACACCTTC. Its translation: CASKRDISNGYTF. The variable domain in full, completed from reference TRBV2 and TRBJ1-2, reads EPEVTQTPSHQVTQMGQEVILRCVPISNHLYFYWYRQILGQKVEFLVSFYNNEISEKSEIFDDQFSVERPDGSNFTLKIRSTKLEDSAMYFCASKRDISNGYTFGSGTRLTVV.

This chain uses TRBV11-3 with TRBJ2-2, with D uncertain. The CDR3 is 15 residues long. V was pared by 3 bases and J by 1 base, with 9 bases between. Germline CDR1 SGHNT, CDR2 YENEEA. The CDR3 loop is CASSLAGVNTGELFF. DNA of the CDR3: TGTGCCAGCAGCTTGGCAGGTGTGAACACCGGGGAGCTGTTTTTT.

This sequence joins TRBV27 and TRBJ2-1; 11 bases map to TRBD1. Germline V lookup: CDR1 MNHEY, CDR2 SMNVEV (reference sequence). The V and J ends lost 6 bases and 5 bases, in that order; junction bases with no gene match: 12. The length of the CDR3 is 17 residues. This CDR3 reads CASSLSARDRGDNEQFF. CDR3 coding DNA: TGTGCCAGCAGCCTATCAGCCCGGGACAGGGGGGACAATGAGCAGTTCTTC.